One sample yielded the 28 T cell receptor beta chains listed below, sequenced in a study of blood T cell repertoires in COVID-19. Clones were sequenced by immunoSEQ multiplex PCR, and TCRdb holds only the in-frame ones, with some missing. Here the sample spans roughly 210,000 clones, 88% being singletons. The sample was peripheral blood. Every receptor here comes from a man aged 70-80 years with acute or convalescent COVID-19.

The genes are TRBV5-1 and TRBJ1-1, with D possibly being TRBD1 (5 bases). The V end was cut by 1 base, the J end by 6 bases, with 7 bases between. This CDR3 has 12 residues. The germline gives CDR1 SGHRS, CDR2 YFSETQ. The CDR3 DNA reads as TGCGCCAGCAGCTTGTCAGGGTCTGAAGCTTTCTTT. It is translated as CASSLSGSEAFF.

In this sample, this clone turned up a few times. This chain uses TRBV19 with TRBJ2-7; 9 bases match TRBD2. V was clipped by 5 bases and J by 5 bases; unmatched bases: 13. CDR1 is LNHDA, CDR2 SQIVND, per germline (reference sequence). The CDR3 is 16 residues long. CDR3 sequence: CASSSQGLAGRDEQYF. The CDR3 DNA follows: TGTGCCAGTAGTTCCCAGGGGCTAGCGGGACGCGACGAGCAGTACTTC. Variable domain in full (rest from reference TRBV19 and TRBJ2-7): DGGITQSPKYLFRKEGQNVTLSCEQNLNHDAMYWYRQDPGQGLRLIYYSQIVNDFQKGDIAEGYSVSREKKESFPLTVTSAQKNPTAFYLCASSSQGLAGRDEQYFGPGTRLTVT.

The V call is TRBV7-9, the J call TRBJ2-3, with 9 bases fitting TRBD2. The CDR3 contains 14 residues. Per germline, CDR1 SEHNR and CDR2 FQNEAQ (reference sequence). Trimming cost V 2 bases and J 4 bases; bases outside gene matches: 1. Written as DNA, the CDR3 is TGTGCCAGCAGCTTAATAGCGGGAGCAGATACGCAGTATTTT. Its protein is CASSLIAGADTQYF.

The chain couples TRBV3-1 (or the pseudogene TRBV3-2) to TRBJ2-7; 10 nucleotides match TRBD2. The CDR3 consists of 15 residues. Germline trimming cut 4 bases from V and 4 bases from J; bases unmatched to any gene: 7. The germline V gene has CDR1 LGHDT and CDR2 YNNKEL (reference sequence). In nucleotides, the CDR3 is TGTGCCAGCAGCCTGAGACTAGCGGGCCGGTACGAGCAGTACTTC. Protein product: CASSLRLAGRYEQYF.

There are a few counts of this clone. The V and J genes are TRBV6-5 and TRBJ1-2; the D gene is possibly TRBD1 (6 bases). The germline V and J ends were trimmed by 6 bases and 5 bases, with 19 bases remaining between them. The CDR3 totals 15 residues. The germline CDR1 and CDR2 sequences are MNHEY and SVGAGI. CDR3 sequence reads: CASRSLMDSIYGYTF. In DNA form, the CDR3 reads TGTGCCAGCAGGTCCCTAATGGACAGCATATATGGCTACACCTTC.

The chain employs TRBV10-3 and TRBJ1-1; D is possibly TRBD1 (5 bases). The CDR3 runs to 14 residues. Germline loops: CDR1 ENHRY, CDR2 SYGVKD. Between the trimmed V and J ends, which lost 8 bases and 3 bases, there was a span of 16 bases. The CDR3 sequence is CAIRGTAADTEAFF. The CDR3 region has the DNA TGTGCCATCCGGGGGACCGCCGCGGACACTGAAGCTTTCTTT.

The chain has TRBV5-1 and TRBJ2-6; 7 bases match TRBD1. The CDR3 totals 15 residues. CDR1 SGHRS and CDR2 YFSETQ come from the germline V gene. V lost 3 bases, J lost 2 bases, and 2 bases stayed unmatched. CDR3 protein: CASSSTGAGANVLTF. Here the CDR3 DNA reads TGCGCCAGCAGCTCTACAGGGGCTGGGGCCAACGTCCTGACTTTC.

The CDR3 DNA is TGTGCCAGCAGCTCCTTGGTCGCGGGAGGTACTCCCTCCTACAATGAGCAGTTCTTC. The encoded protein is CASSSLVAGGTPSYNEQFF. The chain combines TRBV6-6 with TRBJ2-1; TRBD2 aligns across 8 bases. Germline CDR1 is MNHNY and CDR2 is SVGAGI (reference sequence). Trimming cost V 6 bases and J 0 bases; bases outside gene matches: 16. The CDR3 totals 19 residues.

The gene calls are TRBV7-9 and TRBJ1-2, with TRBD1 identical over 9 bases. Looked up from germline, CDR1 is SEHNR and CDR2 is FQNEAQ (reference sequence). With V trimmed by 6 bases and J by 7 bases, 6 bases remained unmatched. CDR3 length: 13 amino acids. The CDR3 DNA reads TGTGCCAGCAGGTCGGACAGGGGCCCTGGCTACACCTTC. It yields the protein CASRSDRGPGYTF.

V is TRBV9 and J is TRBJ2-1, with D possibly matching TRBD2 (6 bases). The CDR3 totals 18 residues. V lost 6 bases, J lost 4 bases, and 26 bases lay in between. CDR1 is SGDLS, CDR2 YYNGEE, per germline. DNA for the CDR3: TGTGCCAGCACCCGACTAGGAGAGGGGTTTGGACGTTACAATGAGCAGTTCTTC. Encoded protein: CASTRLGEGFGRYNEQFF.

The J gene is TRBJ2-7, the V gene TRBV5-8; D gene uncertain. The CDR3 covers 15 residues. Germline CDR1 SGHTS, CDR2 YDEGEE. V lost 4 bases and J lost 3, with 17 bases in between. The CDR3 sequence: CASSLGVSSGYEQYF. CDR3 DNA sequence: TGTGCCAGCAGCCTGGGTGTATCTTCCGGCTACGAGCAGTACTTC.

This clone was counted once. This rearrangement joins TRBV29-1 to TRBJ2-3, with a possible D match to TRBD2 (5 bases). Germline CDR1 SQVTM, CDR2 ANQGSEA. This CDR3 region has 13 residues. V dropped 4 bases and J dropped 5 bases, with 13 bases sitting between them. The CDR3 nucleotides are TGCAGCGTTGCAGAGGGAGTAGGAGATACGCAGTATTTT. Its protein product is CSVAEGVGDTQYF.

The chain recombines TRBV5-1 with TRBJ1-1; D unclear. This CDR3 comprises 14 residues. Looked up from germline, CDR1 is SGHRS and CDR2 is YFSETQ. V gave up 0 bases and J gave up 11 bases, with 17 bases separating them. The CDR3 coding sequence is TGCGCCAGCAGCTTGGGGTCGGGATCGGTGGACGCTTTCTTT. It yields the protein CASSLGSGSVDAFF.

The gene calls are TRBV28 and TRBJ2-2; tentatively, D is TRBD1 (9 bases). The CDR3 covers 16 residues. Germline CDR1 is MDHEN and CDR2 is SYDVKM. The V end was cut by 6 bases, the J end by 3 bases, with 17 bases between. The CDR3 is CASSLAGQGYTGELFF. DNA of the CDR3: TGTGCCAGCAGCTTAGCGGGACAGGGTTACACCGGGGAGCTGTTTTTT.

This clone was seen only once. The CDR3 loop is CASSRGTTNEKLFF. CDR3 DNA: TGTGCCAGCAGTAGGGGCACAACTAATGAAAAACTGTTTTTT. The rearrangement joins TRBV27 to TRBJ1-4, with D perhaps TRBD1 (5 bases). Between the trimmed V and J ends, which lost 5 bases and 0 bases, there was a span of 7 bases. Per germline, CDR1 MNHEY and CDR2 SMNVEV (reference sequence). The CDR3 is made up of 14 amino acids.

The chain couples TRBV6-5 to TRBJ2-3, with D possibly TRBD1 on 6 matching bases. Per the germline V gene, CDR1 is MNHEY and CDR2 is SVGAGI. CDR3 size: 15 residues. V dropped 6 bases and J dropped 0 bases, with 13 bases sitting between them. CDR3 amino acids: CASSSGVESTDTQYF. CDR3 nucleotide sequence: TGTGCCAGCAGCTCAGGGGTGGAAAGCACAGATACGCAGTATTTT.

The chain uses TRBV29-1 and TRBJ1-5; maybe TRBD1 (5 bases). The CDR3 extends over 16 amino acids. Germline V CDR1 and CDR2: SQVTM, ANQGSEA. With 6 bases removed from V and 2 bases from J, the gap between germline ends came to 20 bases. CDR3 protein: CSVPPGGGKGNQPQHF. The CDR3 nucleotides read TGCAGCGTGCCTCCCGGGGGGGGGAAGGGCAATCAGCCCCAGCATTTT.

This chain's CDR3 is CASSQEQGTEQYF. CDR3 coding DNA: TGCGCCAGCAGCCAGGAGCAGGGGACCGAGCAGTACTTC. The genes are TRBV4-3 and TRBJ2-7; D is perhaps TRBD1 (6 bases). Trimming removed 3 bases from V and 6 bases from J, with 12 bases in between. This CDR3 contains 13 residues. Germline lookup yields CDR1 LGHNA and CDR2 YSLEER.

V gene TRBV7-2 combines with J gene TRBJ2-6, with D perhaps matching TRBD1 (5 bases). Trimming removed 0 bases at V and 2 bases at J, with 8 bases between. CDR1 is SGHTA, CDR2 FQGNSA, per germline. This CDR3 has 16 amino acids. This CDR3 reads CASSLAGRTGANVLTF. As DNA, the CDR3 is TGTGCCAGCAGCTTAGCGGGGCGGACTGGGGCCAACGTCCTGACTTTC. The full variable domain, with the rest looked up from reference TRBV7-2 and TRBJ2-6, is GAGVSQSPSNKVTEKGKDVELRCDPISGHTALYWYRQSLGQGLEFLIYFQGNSAPDKSGLPSDRFSAERTGGSVSTLTIQRTQQEDSAVYLCASSLAGRTGANVLTFGAGSRLTVL.

J is TRBJ2-6 and V is TRBV19, with 8 bases that match TRBD1. After removal of 7 bases from V and 3 bases from J, the junction contained 8 bases not matched to a gene. The CDR3 is 16 residues long. Germline V gene sequence: CDR1 LNHDA, CDR2 SQIVND (reference sequence). The CDR3 DNA sequence: TGTGCCAGTATCGGGACAGGAATCTTTGGGGCCAACGTCCTGACTTTC. This gives the protein CASIGTGIFGANVLTF.

Only a few counts were recorded for this clone. The sample has other DNA sequences that encode this CDR3 too. J is TRBJ2-5 and V is TRBV19, with 7 bases matching TRBD2. Trimming took 1 base from V and 4 from J; bases not matched to a gene: 3. Germline V gives CDR1 LNHDA, CDR2 SQIVND (reference sequence). This CDR3 contains 14 residues. The CDR3 loop reads CASSIGGRGETQYF. In DNA form, the CDR3 reads TGTGCCAGTAGTATAGGCGGGAGAGGAGAGACCCAGTACTTC.

V is TRBV5-1 and J is TRBJ2-5; tentative D call: TRBD1 (6 bases). CDR1 SGHRS and CDR2 YFSETQ come from the germline V gene. Trimming took 4 bases from V and 4 from J, leaving 14 bases between them. The CDR3 spans 14 residues. The CDR3 nucleotides read TGCGCCAGCAGCCTCGGGGACATCTTAGAGACCCAGTACTTC. The encoded protein is CASSLGDILETQYF.

The gene calls are TRBV5-1 and TRBJ2-3; TRBD2 aligns across 16 bases. The CDR3 spans 17 residues. The V segment lost 3 bases and the J segment 6 bases; nucleotides outside the gene matches: 7. Germline lookup yields CDR1 SGHRS and CDR2 YFSETQ. CDR3 sequence: CASSYGTSGGARDTQYF. For the CDR3, the DNA is TGCGCCAGCAGCTACGGGACTAGCGGGGGGGCTCGGGATACGCAGTATTTT.

V gene TRBV19 combines with J gene TRBJ1-2, with D perhaps matching TRBD1 (6 bases). The germline gives CDR1 LNHDA, CDR2 SQIVND (reference sequence). There are 12 residues in the CDR3. The V gene lost 8 bases and the J gene lost 8 bases, with 15 bases spanning the gap. CDR3 nucleotide sequence: TGTGCCAGTGATGACAGGCTTGGGGGCTACACCTTC. It translates to CASDDRLGGYTF.

The chain employs TRBV7-8 and TRBJ1-6; D call uncertain. From germline, CDR1 is SGHVS and CDR2 FQNEAQ. CDR3 size: 15 residues. V lost 3 bases to trimming and J lost 0 bases, with 6 bases between them. The CDR3 sequence: CASSFESSYNSPLHF. As DNA, the CDR3 is TGTGCCAGCAGCTTTGAGAGCTCCTATAATTCACCCCTCCACTTT.

This sequence joins TRBV6-2 or TRBV6-3 and TRBJ1-5; maybe TRBD1 (5 bases). Trimming stripped 6 bases from V and 4 bases from J, with 13 bases between. Germline CDR1 is MNHEY and CDR2 is SVGEGT. The CDR3 loop spans 14 amino acids. DNA of the CDR3: TGTGCCAGCAGCCTACAGGATTCGAATCAGCCCCAGCATTTT. The encoded protein is CASSLQDSNQPQHF.

The chain is built from TRBV6-4 and TRBJ1-6; no reliable D call. V shed 6 bases and J shed 7 bases, with 13 bases lying between them. Germline CDR1 reads MRHNA; CDR2 reads SNTAGT. The CDR3 spans 14 residues. DNA of the CDR3: TGTGCCAGCAGGCTGACAACCGTCAATTCACCCCTCCACTTT. It specifies CASRLTTVNSPLHF.

This chain connects TRBV4-2 to TRBJ1-1, with TRBD1 as a possible D gene (5 bases). The V gene's germline CDR1 is LGHNA and CDR2 YNFKEQ. The CDR3 spans 12 residues. V was cut by 5 bases and J by 4 bases, with 8 bases left in between. The CDR3 nucleotides read TGTGCCAGCAGCGCGGGGGGCACTGAAGCTTTCTTT. Translating it yields CASSAGGTEAFF.